This T cell receptor beta chain derives from a study of T cell responses to AZD1222 COVID-19 vaccine. Turning to the study itself: Recipients boosted at about 4 weeks or about 12 weeks are pooled. Overall study findings and caveats: Among spike-specific TCRs, nearly half reportedly target unmutated variant regions. Increased Spike-specific TCR breadth and depth were observed after two AZD1222 doses.

Produced via immunoSEQ multiplex PCR; TCRdb's table is partial and in-frame only. The table includes about 100,000 clones, 88% detected once. The V end lost 1 base, the J end lost 2 bases, and 7 bases lay between the germline ends. Germline V lookup: CDR1 SGDLS, CDR2 YYNGEE. This CDR3 is built from 14 residues. This clone was counted a single time. Its antigen is as yet unknown. The sequence was collected from an adult in good health. Sequenced here: peripheral blood, sampled on day 0 of AZD1222 vaccination. The chain employs TRBV9 and TRBJ2-1, with D possibly matching TRBD2 (6 bases). CDR3 loop: CASSVWGAYNEQFF. The CDR3 nucleotides read TGTGCCAGCAGCGTATGGGGGGCCTACAATGAGCAGTTCTTC.